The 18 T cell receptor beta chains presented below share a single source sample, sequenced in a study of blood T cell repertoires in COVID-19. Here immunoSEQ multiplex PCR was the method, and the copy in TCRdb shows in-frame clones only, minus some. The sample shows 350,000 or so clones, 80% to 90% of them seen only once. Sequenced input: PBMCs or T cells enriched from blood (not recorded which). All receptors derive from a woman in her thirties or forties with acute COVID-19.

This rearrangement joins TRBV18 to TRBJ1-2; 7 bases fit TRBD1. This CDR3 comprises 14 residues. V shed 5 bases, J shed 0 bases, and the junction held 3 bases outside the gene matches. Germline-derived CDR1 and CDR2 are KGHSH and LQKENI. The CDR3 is CASSRDSTNYGYTF. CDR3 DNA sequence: TGTGCCAGCTCAAGGGACAGCACTAACTATGGCTACACCTTC.

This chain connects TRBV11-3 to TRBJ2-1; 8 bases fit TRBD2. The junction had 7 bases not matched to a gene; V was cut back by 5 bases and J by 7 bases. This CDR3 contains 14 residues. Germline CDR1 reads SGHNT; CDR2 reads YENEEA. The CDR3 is CASSRGLVWNEQFF. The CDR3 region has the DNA TGTGCCAGCAGCAGGGGACTAGTGTGGAATGAGCAGTTCTTC.

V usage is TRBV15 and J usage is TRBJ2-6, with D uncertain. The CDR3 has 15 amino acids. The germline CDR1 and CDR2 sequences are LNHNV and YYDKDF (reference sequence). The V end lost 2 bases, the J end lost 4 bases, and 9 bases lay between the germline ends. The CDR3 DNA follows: TGTGCCACCAGCAGACCCCCTAGAGGGGCCAACGTCCTGACTTTC. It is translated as CATSRPPRGANVLTF.

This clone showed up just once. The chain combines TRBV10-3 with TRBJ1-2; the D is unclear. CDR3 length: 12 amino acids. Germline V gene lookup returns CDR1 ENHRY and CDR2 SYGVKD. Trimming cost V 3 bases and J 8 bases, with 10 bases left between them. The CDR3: CAISDIGKGYTF. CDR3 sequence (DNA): TGTGCCATCAGTGATATCGGTAAGGGCTACACCTTC.

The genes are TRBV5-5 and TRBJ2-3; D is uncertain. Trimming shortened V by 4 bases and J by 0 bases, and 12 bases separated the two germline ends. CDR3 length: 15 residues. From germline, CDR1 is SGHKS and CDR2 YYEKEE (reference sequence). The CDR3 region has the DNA TGTGCCAGCAGCCTGGAAAGCTTTAGCACAGATACGCAGTATTTT. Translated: CASSLESFSTDTQYF.

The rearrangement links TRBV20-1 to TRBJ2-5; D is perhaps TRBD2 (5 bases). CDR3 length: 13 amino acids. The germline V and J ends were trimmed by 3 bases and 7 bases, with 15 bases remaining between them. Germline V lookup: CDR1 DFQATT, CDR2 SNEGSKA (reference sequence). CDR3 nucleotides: TGCAGTGCTAGTAATTCGGGGTCCGGGACCCAGTACTTC. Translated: CSASNSGSGTQYF.

The CDR3, as DNA: TGTGCCAGCTCACCTGGGGCAATTCAGCGCTCTGGAAACACCATATATTTT. Amino acid sequence: CASSPGAIQRSGNTIYF. The rearrangement uses TRBV18 and TRBJ1-3; a possible D gene is TRBD1 (5 bases). Trimming took off 3 bases at V and 0 bases at J, with 15 bases between the two ends. This CDR3 contains 17 residues. CDR1 and CDR2 (germline): KGHSH, LQKENI.

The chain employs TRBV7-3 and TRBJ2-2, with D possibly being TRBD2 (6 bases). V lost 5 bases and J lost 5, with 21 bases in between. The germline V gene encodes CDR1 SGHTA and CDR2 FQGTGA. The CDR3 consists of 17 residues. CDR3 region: CASSPLPRREGTGELFF. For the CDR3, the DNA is TGTGCCAGCAGCCCGCTCCCGAGGCGGGAAGGGACCGGGGAGCTGTTTTTT.

In DNA, the CDR3 is TGTGCCTCCGGGAGACAGGGGGTCTCTGGGGCCAACGTCCTGACTTTC. This codes for CASGRQGVSGANVLTF. V usage is TRBV19 and J usage is TRBJ2-6, with 9 nucleotides matching TRBD1. Germline loops: CDR1 LNHDA, CDR2 SQIVND (reference sequence). V gave up 11 bases and J gave up 0 bases; unmatched junction bases: 8. This CDR3 spans 16 amino acids.

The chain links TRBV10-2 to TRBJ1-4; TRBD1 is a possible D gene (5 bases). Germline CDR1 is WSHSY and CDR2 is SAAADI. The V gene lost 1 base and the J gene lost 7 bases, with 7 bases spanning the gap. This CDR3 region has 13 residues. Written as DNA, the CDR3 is TGCGCCAGCAGTGAGTTGGGGGGTGAAAAACTGTTTTTT. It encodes CASSELGGEKLFF.

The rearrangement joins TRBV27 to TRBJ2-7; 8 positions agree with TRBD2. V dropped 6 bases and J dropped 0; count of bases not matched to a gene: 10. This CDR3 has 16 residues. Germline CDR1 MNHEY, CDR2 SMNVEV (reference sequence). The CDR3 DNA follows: TGTGCCAGCAGCCGAAGTAGCGGGACGAGCTCCTACGAGCAGTACTTC. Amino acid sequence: CASSRSSGTSSYEQYF.

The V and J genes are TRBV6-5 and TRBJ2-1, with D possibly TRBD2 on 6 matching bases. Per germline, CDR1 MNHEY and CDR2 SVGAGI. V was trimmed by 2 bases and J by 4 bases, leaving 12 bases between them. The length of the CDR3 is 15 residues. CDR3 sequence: CASSYAWTNYNEQFF. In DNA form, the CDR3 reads TGTGCCAGCAGTTACGCTTGGACTAATTACAATGAGCAGTTCTTC.

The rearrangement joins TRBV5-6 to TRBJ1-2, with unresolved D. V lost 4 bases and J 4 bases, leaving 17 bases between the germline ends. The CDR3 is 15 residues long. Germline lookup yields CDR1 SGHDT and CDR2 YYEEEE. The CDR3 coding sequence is TGTGCCAGCAGCCCTACTGAGGGCTCAGTCTATGGCTACACCTTC. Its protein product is CASSPTEGSVYGYTF.

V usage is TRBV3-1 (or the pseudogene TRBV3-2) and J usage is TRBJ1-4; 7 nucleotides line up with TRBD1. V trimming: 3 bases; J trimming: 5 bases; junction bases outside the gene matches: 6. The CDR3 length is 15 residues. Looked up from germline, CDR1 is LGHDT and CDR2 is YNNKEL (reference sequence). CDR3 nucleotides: TGTGCCAGCAGCCACCCGACAGGGACGAATGAAAAACTGTTTTTT. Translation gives CASSHPTGTNEKLFF.

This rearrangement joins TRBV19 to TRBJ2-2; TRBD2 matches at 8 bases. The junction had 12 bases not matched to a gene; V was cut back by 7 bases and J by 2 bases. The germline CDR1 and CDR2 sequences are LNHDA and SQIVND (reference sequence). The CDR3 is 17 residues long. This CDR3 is CASTNAGGLLNTGELFF. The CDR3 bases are TGTGCCAGTACCAATGCGGGGGGCCTTCTTAACACCGGGGAGCTGTTTTTT.

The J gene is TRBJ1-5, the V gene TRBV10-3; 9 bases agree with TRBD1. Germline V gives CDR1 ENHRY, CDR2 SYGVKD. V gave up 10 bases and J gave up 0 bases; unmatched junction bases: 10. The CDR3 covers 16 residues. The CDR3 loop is CATRDREGTSNQPQHF. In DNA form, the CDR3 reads TGTGCCACCCGGGACAGGGAGGGAACTAGCAATCAGCCCCAGCATTTT.

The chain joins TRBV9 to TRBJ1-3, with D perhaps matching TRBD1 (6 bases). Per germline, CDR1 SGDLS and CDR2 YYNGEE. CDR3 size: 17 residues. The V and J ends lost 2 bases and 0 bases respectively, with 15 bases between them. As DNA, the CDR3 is TGTGCCAGCAGCGTTGCGTCAGGGGTCCTCTCTGGAAACACCATATATTTT. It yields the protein CASSVASGVLSGNTIYF.

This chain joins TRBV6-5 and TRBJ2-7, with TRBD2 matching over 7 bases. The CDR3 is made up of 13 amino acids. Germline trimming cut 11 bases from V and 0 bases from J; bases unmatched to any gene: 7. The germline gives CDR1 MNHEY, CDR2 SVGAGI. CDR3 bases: TGTGCCTACCGGGGGGACCACTCCTACGAGCAGTACTTC. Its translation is CAYRGDHSYEQYF.